This T cell receptor beta chain was recovered during a study of cytomegalovirus exposure and HLA in healthy donors. Points from the study as a whole: Some V segments could not be told apart, so they were left out, TRBV6-2 and TRBV6-3 among them.

The V gene's germline CDR1 is SGHVS and CDR2 FQNEAQ. The CDR3 length is 14 residues. The germline V and J ends were trimmed by 5 bases and 9 bases, with 17 bases remaining between them. This clone turned up a few times. Its matching antigen is unknown. The study ran its PCR with 60 Vbeta and 13 Jbeta primers. The method was immunoSEQ multiplex PCR; TCRdb's version includes in-frame clones alone and lacks a portion of them. The sample yields about 140,000 clones, about 70% seen once. The rearrangement links TRBV7-8 to TRBJ1-5; D unclear. The sequence was obtained from a male donor in good health and CMV-seronegative. The sample consisted of PBMCs. The CDR3 bases are TGTGCCAGCAGCCCGAGGGCCGGGCGACTGCCCCAGCATTTT. This sequence encodes CASSPRAGRLPQHF. Complete variable domain (other parts from reference TRBV7-8 and TRBJ1-5): GAGVSQSPRYKVAKRGQDVALRCDPISGHVSLFWYQQALGQGPEFLTYFQNEAQLDKSGLPSDRFFAERPEGSVSTLKIQRTQQEDSAVYLCASSPRAGRLPQHFGDGTRLSIL.